This entry lists 9 T cell receptor beta chains sequenced from one sample in a study of beta chain features in type 1 diabetes. Investigators reverse transcribed all isolated RNA, so they sequenced expressed TCRB transcripts. Repertoires were generated with immunoSEQ multiplex PCR, while TCRdb's copy carries only in-frame clones and drops some. The sample gives about 290,000 clones, under 8.5% of which show up once; more than 1% is in the top ten. Sequencing input: central memory CD4+ T cells from blood. Source of these receptors: a woman aged 18-30 years in good health.

This clone came up many times. The chain uses TRBV27 and TRBJ2-5; 9 nucleotides line up with TRBD1. This CDR3 has 15 residues. The ends lost 3 bases at V and 4 bases at J; junction bases unmatched: 6. Germline CDR1 MNHEY, CDR2 SMNVEV (reference sequence). CDR3 amino acids: CASSFWDRDLETQYF. The CDR3 DNA follows: TGTGCCAGCAGTTTTTGGGACAGGGACTTAGAGACCCAGTACTTC.

The V call is TRBV30, the J call TRBJ2-7, with D possibly TRBD2 on 6 matching bases. Germline loops: CDR1 GTSNPN, CDR2 SVGIG (reference sequence). The germline V and J ends were trimmed by 8 bases and 2 bases, with 13 bases remaining between them. The CDR3 has 12 residues. The CDR3 nucleotides read TGTGCCCTACTAGCTGCGGCCTACGAGCAGTACTTC. This sequence encodes CALLAAAYEQYF.

The V gene is TRBV7-3, the J gene TRBJ2-3; D remains ambiguous. Germline V CDR1 and CDR2: SGHTA, FQGTGA. This CDR3 is 14 amino acids long. Trimming shortened V by 3 bases and J by 3 bases, and 10 bases separated the two germline ends. CDR3 region: CASSFRRETDTQYF. Here the CDR3 DNA reads TGTGCCAGCAGCTTTCGAAGGGAAACAGATACGCAGTATTTT.

The rearrangement links TRBV19 to TRBJ2-1; tentative D call: TRBD2 (5 bases). Trimming removed 3 bases from V and 6 bases from J, with 12 bases in between. Germline V gene lookup returns CDR1 LNHDA and CDR2 SQIVND (reference sequence). The CDR3 is 14 residues long. CDR3 protein: CASSIRLAFNEQFF. The CDR3 nucleotides are TGTGCCAGTAGTATCAGGCTAGCTTTCAATGAGCAGTTCTTC.

This chain links TRBV6-6 with TRBJ2-1; D uncertain. The CDR3 loop spans 14 amino acids. Germline V gene lookup returns CDR1 MNHNY and CDR2 SVGAGI (reference sequence). V lost 6 bases and J 0 bases, leaving 9 bases between the germline ends. Written as DNA, the CDR3 is TGTGCCAGCAGGGCCTCCAGCTCCTACAATGAGCAGTTCTTC. Its translation is CASRASSSYNEQFF.

The chain links TRBV7-2 to TRBJ1-4; possibly TRBD1 for D (6 bases). Germline CDR1 and CDR2: SGHTA and FQGNSA. V lost 2 bases and J 5 bases, leaving 9 bases between the germline ends. The CDR3 has 14 amino acids. Written as DNA, the CDR3 is TGTGCCAGCAGCTTAAGAAGGGGGAATGAAAAACTGTTTTTT. It is translated as CASSLRRGNEKLFF.

In its sample, this clone was seen a few times. This same CDR3 is encoded by further DNA sequences in the sample. The V and J genes are TRBV28 and TRBJ2-7; D is possibly TRBD2 (6 bases). Germline lookup yields CDR1 MDHEN and CDR2 SYDVKM. The CDR3 totals 13 residues. V was shortened by 3 bases and J by 3 bases, with 9 bases between the two germline ends. CDR3: CASSFGGSYEQYV. As DNA, the CDR3 is TGTGCCAGCAGTTTTGGAGGGAGCTACGAGCAGTACGTC.

V gene TRBV5-1 combines with J gene TRBJ1-5; D call uncertain. The germline V gene encodes CDR1 SGHRS and CDR2 YFSETQ. Trimming stripped 0 bases from V and 4 bases from J, with 11 bases between. The CDR3 contains 15 residues. CDR3 residues: CASSLEPGGNQPQHF. The CDR3 coding sequence is TGCGCCAGCAGCTTGGAACCCGGCGGGAATCAGCCCCAGCATTTT.

This clone was detected only a few times. The rearrangement links TRBV11-2 to TRBJ1-1; D may be TRBD1 (5 bases). Per the germline V gene, CDR1 is SGHAT and CDR2 is FQNNGV. With 7 bases removed from V and 6 bases from J, the gap between germline ends came to 18 bases. The CDR3 spans 14 residues. CDR3 in amino acids: CASTPGGESSEAFF. Written as DNA, the CDR3 is TGTGCCAGCACCCCGGGAGGGGAGAGCTCTGAAGCTTTCTTT.